This passage covers 26 T cell receptor beta chains from one sample sequenced in a study of blood T cell repertoires in COVID-19. Assay used: immunoSEQ multiplex PCR; TCRdb lists only in-frame clones, some missing. This table has 350,000 to 400,000 clones, around nine tenths appearing once. The sequencing sample was made of PBMCs or T cells enriched from blood (not recorded which). The origin of the receptors is a woman in her 30s with acute COVID-19.

The chain uses TRBV5-1 and TRBJ2-7; TRBD2 matches 11 bases. This CDR3 is built from 15 residues. CDR1 and CDR2 (germline): SGHRS, YFSETQ. V dropped 2 bases and J dropped 4; count of bases not matched to a gene: 5. CDR3 in amino acids: CASSLTGLAGYEQYF. In DNA form, the CDR3 reads TGCGCCAGCAGCTTAACAGGACTAGCGGGTTACGAGCAGTACTTC.

The chain links TRBV4-1 to TRBJ1-4, with 10 bases that match TRBD1. The CDR3 totals 15 residues. CDR1 is MGHRA, CDR2 YSYEKL, per germline. The junction had 2 bases not matched to a gene; V was cut back by 0 bases and J by 7 bases. The CDR3 spells CASSQDWDRGEKLFF. The CDR3 region has the DNA TGCGCCAGCAGCCAAGACTGGGACAGGGGTGAAAAACTGTTTTTT.

This clone appeared a single time. The genes are TRBV10-2 and TRBJ1-4, with D possibly TRBD1 on 5 matching bases. The CDR3 consists of 16 residues. Germline assignment: CDR1 WSHSY and CDR2 SAAADI. Trimming pared 0 bases from V and 7 bases from J, leaving 15 bases between. CDR3 sequence: CASSESVGALGEKLFF. CDR3 in DNA: TGCGCCAGCAGTGAGTCGGTAGGGGCGCTTGGTGAAAAACTGTTTTTT.

This clone was observed a few times. V usage is TRBV18 and J usage is TRBJ2-1; D remains unclear. Between the trimmed V and J ends, which lost 3 bases and 3 bases, there was a span of 9 bases. Looked up from germline, CDR1 is KGHSH and CDR2 is LQKENI. The CDR3 has 14 amino acids. The CDR3 coding sequence is TGTGCCAGCTCACCGATGACGGGCTACAATGAGCAGTTCTTC. Amino acid sequence: CASSPMTGYNEQFF.

The rearrangement uses TRBV30 and TRBJ2-7; D not resolved. The CDR3 is made up of 14 amino acids. V was pared by 3 bases and J by 4 bases, with 16 bases between. Germline assignment: CDR1 GTSNPN and CDR2 SVGIG (reference sequence). The CDR3 coding sequence is TGTGCCTGGAGCCCTACGCTGATGCGTTACGAGCAGTACTTC. Protein sequence: CAWSPTLMRYEQYF. Supplemented by reference TRBV30 and TRBJ2-7, the full variable domain reads SQTIHQWPATLVQPVGSPLSLECTVEGTSNPNLYWYRQAAGRGLQLLFYSVGIGQISSEVPQNLSASRPQDRQFILSSKKLLLSDSGFYLCAWSPTLMRYEQYFGPGTRLTVT.

This clone was seen once. This sequence joins TRBV7-9 and TRBJ2-7, with 9 bases matching TRBD2. The CDR3 loop spans 16 amino acids. The trim removed 4 bases at V and 0 bases at J, leaving 7 bases unmatched. Germline-derived CDR1 and CDR2 are SEHNR and FQNEAQ (reference sequence). CDR3 protein: CASSSLAGDSSYEQYF. In DNA, the CDR3 is TGTGCCAGCAGCTCGTTAGCGGGGGATAGCTCCTACGAGCAGTACTTC.

The chain is built from TRBV5-1 and TRBJ2-7; a weak D match, TRBD2 (6 bases). Germline values: CDR1 SGHRS, CDR2 YFSETQ. V was cut by 4 bases and J by 2 bases, with 16 bases left in between. The length of the CDR3 is 15 residues. CDR3 region: CASSPGGARTYEQYF. The CDR3 coding sequence is TGCGCCAGCAGCCCGGGCGGGGCCAGGACCTACGAGCAGTACTTC. Supplemented by reference TRBV5-1 and TRBJ2-7, the full variable domain reads KAGVTQTPRYLIKTRGQQVTLSCSPISGHRSVSWYQQTPGQGLQFLFEYFSETQRNKGNFPGRFSGRQFSNSRSEMNVSTLELGDSALYLCASSPGGARTYEQYFGPGTRLTVT.

V is TRBV6-4 and J is TRBJ1-6; 9 bases are shared with TRBD1. The V and J ends lost 5 bases and 10 bases, in that order; junction bases with no gene match: 6. The CDR3 length is 14 residues. Germline CDR1 and CDR2: MRHNA and SNTAGT. The CDR3 nucleotides read TGTGCCAGCAGTTTACAGGGGGCAGGATCACCCCTCCACTTT. This gives the protein CASSLQGAGSPLHF.

The chain is built from TRBV2 and TRBJ1-2; unclear D gene. The CDR3 is 12 amino acids. V dropped 6 bases and J dropped 8 bases, with 13 bases sitting between them. In germline, CDR1 is SNHLY, CDR2 FYNNEI. CDR3 protein: CASRETAGGYTF. Written as DNA, the CDR3 is TGTGCCAGCAGAGAAACTGCAGGCGGCTACACCTTC.

The sample holds a few counts of this clone. V is TRBV20-1 and J is TRBJ2-7, with 7 positions matching TRBD1. This CDR3 spans 11 amino acids. Germline assignment: CDR1 DFQATT and CDR2 SNEGSKA (reference sequence). After removal of 6 bases from V and 5 bases from J, the junction contained 4 bases not matched to a gene. DNA of the CDR3: TGCAGTGCAGAGGGACAGAACGAGCAGTACTTC. Encoded protein: CSAEGQNEQYF.

This chain joins TRBV5-4 and TRBJ1-2, with D hard to call. Germline loops: CDR1 SGHNT, CDR2 YYREEE (reference sequence). Trimming took 1 base from V and 0 from J, leaving 4 bases between them. This CDR3 spans 13 amino acids. Here the CDR3 DNA reads TGTGCCAGCAGCTTGAGCTCTAACTATGGCTACACCTTC. This translates into CASSLSSNYGYTF.

Here the CDR3 DNA reads TGTGCCAGCAGTCAACAGGGTTCACCCCTCCACTTT. It yields the protein CASSQQGSPLHF. V gene TRBV6-5 combines with J gene TRBJ1-6; TRBD1 is a possible D gene (6 bases). Germline V gives CDR1 MNHEY, CDR2 SVGAGI. V lost 5 bases to trimming and J lost 9 bases, with 8 bases between them. The CDR3 covers 12 residues.

This clone was seen more than once but under ten times. The CDR3 DNA follows: TGTGCCAGCAAATTGGGGACAGGTTTCTACGAGCAGTACTTC. Amino acids: CASKLGTGFYEQYF. The chain couples TRBV27 to TRBJ2-7; 8 nucleotides agree with TRBD1. Looked up from germline, CDR1 is MNHEY and CDR2 is SMNVEV (reference sequence). Unmatched junction bases numbered 8, after V lost 7 bases and J lost 3 bases. This CDR3 region has 14 residues.

The chain employs TRBV5-1 and TRBJ2-7; TRBD2 matches 9 bases. This CDR3 region has 16 residues. The ends lost 7 bases at V and 10 bases at J; junction bases unmatched: 21. CDR1 and CDR2 (germline): SGHRS, YFSETQ. The CDR3 bases are TGCGCCAGCCAGCCAGCGGGGGGCAATGCCTTACGAGAACAGTACTTC. It encodes CASQPAGGNALREQYF.

This clone appeared a few times. The V gene is TRBV24-1, the J gene TRBJ1-4; 8 nucleotides match TRBD1. V trimming: 1 base; J trimming: 6 bases; junction bases outside the gene matches: 9. Germline values: CDR1 KGHDR, CDR2 SFDVKD. CDR3 size: 17 residues. The CDR3 spells CATSDFPYRGEDEKLFF. The CDR3 DNA follows: TGTGCCACCAGTGATTTCCCGTACAGGGGGGAAGATGAAAAACTGTTTTTT.

The J gene is TRBJ1-2, the V gene TRBV3-1 (or the pseudogene TRBV3-2), with unresolved D. CDR3 size: 13 residues. Germline CDR1 LGHDT, CDR2 YNNKEL (reference sequence). The ends were cut back, 3 bases at V and 8 bases at J, with 13 bases in the middle. The chain's CDR3 is CASSHTVGEGYTF. The CDR3 DNA reads TGTGCCAGCAGCCACACTGTCGGTGAGGGCTACACCTTC.

The chain employs TRBV25-1 and TRBJ1-2; possibly TRBD1 for D (5 bases). Germline values: CDR1 MGHDK, CDR2 SYGVNS. The V and J ends lost 4 bases and 6 bases respectively, with 12 bases between them. The CDR3 extends over 13 amino acids. CDR3 sequence: CASSAGTRNGYTF. In nucleotides, the CDR3 is TGTGCCAGCAGTGCCGGGACTCGTAATGGCTACACCTTC.

This clone has a single count. DNA of the CDR3: TGTGCCAGCAGTGACGAGAGCAATCAGCCCCAGCATTTT. Protein sequence: CASSDESNQPQHF. The gene calls are TRBV2 and TRBJ1-5; D is uncertain. Between the trimmed V and J ends, which lost 3 bases and 1 base, there was a span of 4 bases. The germline V gene has CDR1 SNHLY and CDR2 FYNNEI. The CDR3 contains 13 residues.

The chain has TRBV19 and TRBJ1-5; D is possibly TRBD1 (5 bases). CDR1 and CDR2 (germline): LNHDA, SQIVND (reference sequence). This CDR3 comprises 16 residues. V shed 3 bases and J shed 0 bases, with 12 bases lying between them. This CDR3 reads CASSMTGGDSNQPQHF. DNA for the CDR3: TGTGCCAGTAGTATGACCGGGGGGGATAGCAATCAGCCCCAGCATTTT. Using reference TRBV19 and TRBJ1-5 for the parts outside the CDR3, the full variable domain is DGGITQSPKYLFRKEGQNVTLSCEQNLNHDAMYWYRQDPGQGLRLIYYSQIVNDFQKGDIAEGYSVSREKKESFPLTVTSAQKNPTAFYLCASSMTGGDSNQPQHFGDGTRLSIL.

The chain recombines TRBV5-1 with TRBJ1-3, with 9 positions matching TRBD1. This CDR3 is built from 15 residues. The V and J ends lost 5 bases and 4 bases, in that order; junction bases with no gene match: 7. CDR1 and CDR2 from the germline V gene are SGHRS and YFSETQ. In nucleotides, the CDR3 is TGCGCCAGCAGTTATTCGGGGACAGGGGGAAACACCATATATTTT. Translated: CASSYSGTGGNTIYF.

V is TRBV4-1 and J is TRBJ1-4; D gene ambiguous. Trimming left V 4 bases short and J 0 bases short, with 6 bases between. This CDR3 contains 14 residues. Germline CDR1 and CDR2: MGHRA and YSYEKL. CDR3 residues: CASSLQTTNEKLFF. DNA of the CDR3: TGCGCCAGCAGCCTACAGACAACTAATGAAAAACTGTTTTTT.

V is TRBV7-2 and J is TRBJ1-5; TRBD1 aligns across 7 bases. V lost 1 base to trimming and J lost 1 base; unmatched junction nucleotides: 4. The length of the CDR3 is 16 residues. Germline values: CDR1 SGHTA, CDR2 FQGNSA. Written as DNA, the CDR3 is TGTGCCAGCAGCTTAGTAGGGGGCGAAAGCAATCAGCCCCAGCATTTT. It specifies CASSLVGGESNQPQHF.

The rearrangement links TRBV3-1 (or the pseudogene TRBV3-2) to TRBJ2-3; possible D gene TRBD1, 6 bases. V was shortened by 1 base and J by 5 bases, with 25 bases between the two germline ends. CDR3 length: 19 amino acids. Germline values: CDR1 LGHDT, CDR2 YNNKEL (reference sequence). The CDR3 loop is CASSQGSWGHLAGRDTQYF. The CDR3 DNA is TGTGCCAGCAGCCAAGGAAGTTGGGGACACCTCGCAGGCAGAGATACGCAGTATTTT.

This clone was seen a handful of times. V gene TRBV9 combines with J gene TRBJ1-2; 10 bases agree with TRBD1. The CDR3 spans 15 residues. After removal of 0 bases from V and 8 bases from J, the junction contained 7 bases not matched to a gene. Germline V lookup: CDR1 SGDLS, CDR2 YYNGEE. The CDR3 here is CASSVVGTGVEGYTF. The CDR3 DNA sequence: TGTGCCAGCAGCGTAGTAGGGACAGGGGTCGAAGGCTACACCTTC. The full variable domain, with the rest looked up from reference TRBV9 and TRBJ1-2, is DSGVTQTPKHLITATGQRVTLRCSPRSGDLSVYWYQQSLDQGLQFLIQYYNGEERAKGNILERFSAQQFPDLHSELNLSSLELGDSALYFCASSVVGTGVEGYTFGSGTRLTVV.

This chain uses TRBV10-2 with TRBJ2-1; D is possibly TRBD1 (6 bases). This CDR3 is 15 amino acids long. The V gene lost 1 base and the J gene lost 2 bases, with 9 bases spanning the gap. Germline values: CDR1 WSHSY, CDR2 SAAADI. Written as DNA, the CDR3 is TGCGCCAGCAGTGAGTTTAGGGACACCTACAATGAGCAGTTCTTC. Translating gives CASSEFRDTYNEQFF.

Comment on this clone: Other DNA sequences from this sample encode an identical CDR3 as well. This chain joins TRBV27 and TRBJ1-1; tentative D call: TRBD1 (5 bases). Per the germline V gene, CDR1 is MNHEY and CDR2 is SMNVEV (reference sequence). The CDR3 is made up of 14 amino acids. Trimming cost V 3 bases and J 5 bases, with 13 bases left between them. The CDR3 nucleotides read TGTGCCAGCAGTTTCCGGGGGACTAATACTGAAGCTTTCTTT. Translating gives CASSFRGTNTEAFF.